The 10 T cell receptor beta chains below come from one sample, sequenced in a study of CD8+ T cells in alopecia areata. Once RNA had been extracted, it was reverse transcribed into cDNA to act as the sequencing template. Libraries were prepared by immunoSEQ multiplex PCR; TCRdb keeps only in-frame clonotypes and omits some of them. The sample has fewer than 250,000 clones, 50% to 75% seen once. Noted treatment: oral pan-JAK inhibitor, 5-10 mg twice daily. The source was CD4+ T cells sorted from blood, collected at week 4, from a patient treated with tofacitinib. The source is a human donor with alopecia areata.

This clone was found a few times. The V gene is TRBV2, the J gene TRBJ1-6; no definite D call. This CDR3 comprises 16 residues. V was pared by 2 bases and J by 8 bases, with 16 bases between. Germline CDR1 and CDR2: SNHLY and FYNNEI. CDR3 DNA: TGTGCCAGCAGTGAATACGGACCCACGAGGGATTCACCCCTCCACTTT. Residues: CASSEYGPTRDSPLHF.

The chain employs TRBV5-6 and TRBJ2-7; perhaps TRBD2 as D (6 bases). CDR3 length: 12 residues. The germline V gene encodes CDR1 SGHDT and CDR2 YYEEEE. The V end lost 5 bases, the J end lost 1 base, and 7 bases lay between the germline ends. In DNA form, the CDR3 reads TGTGCCAGCAGAGGGACTTCCTACGAGCAGTACTTC. It codes for CASRGTSYEQYF. Filled out from reference TRBV5-6 and TRBJ2-7, the complete variable domain reads DAGVTQSPTHLIKTRGQQVTLRCSPKSGHDTVSWYQQALGQGPQFIFQYYEEEERQRGNFPDRFSGHQFPNYSSELNVNALLLGDSALYLCASRGTSYEQYFGPGTRLTVT.

The chain carries TRBV2 and TRBJ1-1; no reliable D call. In germline, CDR1 is SNHLY, CDR2 FYNNEI. The CDR3 sequence is 14 residues long. V was cut by 5 bases and J by 1 base, with 11 bases left in between. The CDR3 protein is CASSPGPGNTEAFF. The CDR3 coding sequence is TGTGCCAGCAGTCCGGGCCCCGGGAACACTGAAGCTTTCTTT.

The sample holds a few counts of this clone. The chain links TRBV5-1 to TRBJ2-2, with TRBD1 identical over 7 bases. The CDR3 sequence is 16 residues long. Germline V lookup: CDR1 SGHRS, CDR2 YFSETQ. The trim removed 1 base at V and 5 bases at J, leaving 8 bases unmatched. CDR3 loop: CASSLTVTGKTGELFF. CDR3 DNA: TGCGCCAGCAGCTTGACCGTGACAGGGAAGACCGGGGAGCTGTTTTTT.

This clone was seen more than once but under ten times. The J gene is TRBJ1-3, the V gene TRBV11-3, with 7 bases fitting TRBD1. CDR3 length equals 16 residues. Germline V gives CDR1 SGHNT, CDR2 YENEEA. With V trimmed by 2 bases and J by 5 bases, 9 bases remained unmatched. The DNA of the CDR3 is TGTGCCAGCAGCTTATATCCTGGACAGGCCAGAAACACCATATATTTT. Translating it yields CASSLYPGQARNTIYF.

This clone was counted between two and nine times. The V gene is TRBV21-1, the J gene TRBJ1-5; the table calls TRBD1, which could not be checked here. TRBV21-1 is listed as a pseudogene. CDR3 length equals 16 residues. This chain's CDR3 is CASSKLFVTVPQPQHF. The CDR3 region has the DNA TGTGCCAGCAGCAAACTGTTTGTGACAGTTCCTCAGCCCCAGCATTTT.

This clone was counted a single time. The chain couples TRBV29-1 to TRBJ2-5, with D possibly called TRBD1 or TRBD2 (5 bases each). V lost 4 bases and J lost 4, with 7 bases in between. The germline V gene has CDR1 SQVTM and CDR2 ANQGSEA. This CDR3 is built from 11 residues. CDR3 bases: TGCAGCGTTGCAGGGACAGAGACCCAGTACTTC. This gives the protein CSVAGTETQYF. Together with reference TRBV29-1 and TRBJ2-5, the CDR3 gives the full variable domain: SAVISQKPSRDICQRGTSLTIQCQVDSQVTMMFWYRQQPGQSLTLIATANQGSEATYESGFVIDKFPISRPNLTFSTLTVSNMSPEDSSIYLCSVAGTETQYFGPGTRLLVL.

This clone has just a few counts. The chain couples TRBV29-1 to TRBJ1-1; the match to TRBD1 covers 7 bases. CDR3 length: 13 residues. The germline gives CDR1 SQVTM, CDR2 ANQGSEA. After removal of 3 bases from V and 0 bases from J, the junction contained 1 base not matched to a gene. Here the CDR3 reads CSVDQGVNTEAFF. In DNA form, the CDR3 reads TGCAGCGTTGATCAGGGGGTGAACACTGAAGCTTTCTTT.

V and J are TRBV6-6 and TRBJ1-1; no clear D. CDR3 length equals 12 residues. In germline, CDR1 is MNHNY, CDR2 SVGAGI (reference sequence). V was shortened by 0 bases and J by 11 bases, with 10 bases between the two germline ends. CDR3 DNA: TGTGCCAGCAGTTACTCCCCGGGAATGGCTTTCTTT. Translating it yields CASSYSPGMAFF.

The chain joins TRBV5-4 to TRBJ1-2; D is ambiguous. CDR3 size: 11 residues. The V gene lost 2 bases and the J gene lost 8 bases, with 7 bases spanning the gap. Germline V gene sequence: CDR1 SGHNT, CDR2 YYREEE (reference sequence). CDR3 DNA sequence: TGTGCCAGCAGCTTAGGGAAAGGCTACACCTTC. As protein: CASSLGKGYTF.